The 6 T cell receptor beta chains presented below share a single source sample, sequenced in a study of T cells in Graves' hyperthyroidism and ophthalmopathy. The investigators amplified TCR beta CDR3 regions from RNA transcripts. TCR CDR3 regions were first amplified by RT-PCR with HTBI primers. One entry per CDR3 protein, called by TCRdb with MiXCR from the multiplex PCR reads. Found here are some 490,000 distinct CDR3 sequences, about 16% of them singletons; the top ten hold over 25%. The source material was blood. The origin of the receptors is a woman between 25 and 40 years old with Graves' ophthalmopathy.

There are a few counts of this clonotype. V is TRBV20-1 and J is TRBJ1-5, with D perhaps TRBD1 (5 bases). The CDR3 spans 13 residues. Trimming stripped 2 bases from V and 5 bases from J, with 10 bases between. Germline-derived CDR1 and CDR2 are DFQATT and SNEGSKA (reference sequence). CDR3 sequence: CSARSGGDQPQHF. The DNA of the CDR3 is TGCAGTGCTAGAAGTGGGGGGGATCAGCCCCAGCATTTT.

V is TRBV20-1 and J is TRBJ2-3; weak D call: TRBD2 (6 bases). Germline V lookup: CDR1 DFQATT, CDR2 SNEGSKA (reference sequence). This CDR3 region has 16 residues. V was trimmed by 2 bases and J by 4 bases, leaving 19 bases between them. CDR3 nucleotide sequence: TGCAGTGCTAGAATTTCAGCGGAGGGGTGGGCAGATACGCAGTATTTT. Translated: CSARISAEGWADTQYF.

The rearrangement uses TRBV14 and TRBJ2-1; D possibly corresponds to TRBD2 (6 bases). Germline lookup yields CDR1 SGHDN and CDR2 FVKESK. CDR3 size: 13 residues. V was shortened by 4 bases and J by 7 bases, with 11 bases between the two germline ends. CDR3 bases: TGTGCCAGCAGCCCCTGGGCGGGGAATGAGCAGTTCTTC. As protein: CASSPWAGNEQFF.

This clonotype was seen a few times. This CDR3 is CASSWGPRGRNEQFF. CDR3 coding DNA: TGTGCCAGCAGTTGGGGGCCTAGAGGGCGAAATGAGCAGTTCTTC. V and J are TRBV6-5 and TRBJ2-1; D might be TRBD1 (6 bases). Germline lookup yields CDR1 MNHEY and CDR2 SVGAGI. CDR3 length equals 15 residues. Trimming took 4 bases from V and 7 from J, leaving 17 bases between them.

This clonotype was counted a few times. The rearrangement joins TRBV9 to TRBJ2-1; a possible D gene is TRBD2 (5 bases). The V end lost 2 bases, the J end lost 8 bases, and 11 bases lay between the germline ends. Germline V gene lookup returns CDR1 SGDLS and CDR2 YYNGEE. This CDR3 spans 13 amino acids. CDR3 DNA sequence: TGTGCCAGCAGCGTCACCTGGGAGCATGAGCAGTTCTTC. This codes for CASSVTWEHEQFF.

This clonotype was observed many times. The V gene is TRBV11-2, the J gene TRBJ2-3; D might be TRBD2 (5 bases). The CDR3 is 13 amino acids. CDR1 SGHAT and CDR2 FQNNGV come from the germline V gene. V lost 8 bases and J 4 bases, leaving 13 bases between the germline ends. CDR3 DNA sequence: TGTGCCAGCCGGGAACCAGTCGCAGATACGCAGTATTTT. This codes for CASREPVADTQYF.